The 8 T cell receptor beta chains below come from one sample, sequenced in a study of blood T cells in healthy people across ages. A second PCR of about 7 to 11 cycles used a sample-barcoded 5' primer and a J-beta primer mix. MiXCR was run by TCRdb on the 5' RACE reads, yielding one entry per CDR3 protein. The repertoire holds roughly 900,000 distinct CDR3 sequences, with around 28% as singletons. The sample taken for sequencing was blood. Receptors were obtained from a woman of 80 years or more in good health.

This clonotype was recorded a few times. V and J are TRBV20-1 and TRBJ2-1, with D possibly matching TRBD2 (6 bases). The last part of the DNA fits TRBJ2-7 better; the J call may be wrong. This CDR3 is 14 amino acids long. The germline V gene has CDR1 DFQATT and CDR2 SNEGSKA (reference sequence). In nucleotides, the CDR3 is TGCAGTGCTCTACATACTAGCTCCTACAATGAGCAGTACTTC. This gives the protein CSALHTSSYNEQYF.

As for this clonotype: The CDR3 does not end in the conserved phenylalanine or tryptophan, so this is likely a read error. CDR3 amino acids: CASTAAGAAFC. As DNA, the CDR3 is TGTGCCAGCACCGCCGCGGGTGCAGCTTTCTGT. The genes are TRBV6-5 and TRBJ1-1; the D is unclear. V shed 7 bases and J shed 10 bases, with 13 bases lying between them. This CDR3 has 11 residues. Germline V gives CDR1 MNHEY, CDR2 SVGAGI.

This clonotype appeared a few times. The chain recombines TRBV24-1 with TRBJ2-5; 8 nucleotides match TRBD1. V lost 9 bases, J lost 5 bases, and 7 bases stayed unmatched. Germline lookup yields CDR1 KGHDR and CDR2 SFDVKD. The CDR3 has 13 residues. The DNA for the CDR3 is TGTGCCACCGGGACAGGATCACGGGAGACCCAGTACTTC. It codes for CATGTGSRETQYF.

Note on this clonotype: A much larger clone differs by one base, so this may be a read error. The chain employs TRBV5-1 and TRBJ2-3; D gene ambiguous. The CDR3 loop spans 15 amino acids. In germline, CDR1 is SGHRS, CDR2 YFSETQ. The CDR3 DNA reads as TGCGCCGGCAGCTCGGTCGCTACACCCACAGATACGCAGTATTTT. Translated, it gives CAGSSVATPTDTQYF.

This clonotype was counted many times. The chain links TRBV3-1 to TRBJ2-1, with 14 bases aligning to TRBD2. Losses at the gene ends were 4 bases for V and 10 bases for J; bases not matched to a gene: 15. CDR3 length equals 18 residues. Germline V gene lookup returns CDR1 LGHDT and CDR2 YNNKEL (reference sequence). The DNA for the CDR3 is TGTGCCAGCAGCCGACTAGCGGGGGGGTTTGCCACGGGCACAGAGCAGTTCTTC. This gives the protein CASSRLAGGFATGTEQFF.

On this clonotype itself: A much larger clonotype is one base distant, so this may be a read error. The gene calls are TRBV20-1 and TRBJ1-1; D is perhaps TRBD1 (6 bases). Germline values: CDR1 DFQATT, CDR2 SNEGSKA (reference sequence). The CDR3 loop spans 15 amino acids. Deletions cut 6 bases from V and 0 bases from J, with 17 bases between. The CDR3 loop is CSAPRDITVNTEAFF. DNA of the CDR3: TGCAGTGCCCCACGGGACATTACTGTGAACACTGAAGCTTTCTTT.

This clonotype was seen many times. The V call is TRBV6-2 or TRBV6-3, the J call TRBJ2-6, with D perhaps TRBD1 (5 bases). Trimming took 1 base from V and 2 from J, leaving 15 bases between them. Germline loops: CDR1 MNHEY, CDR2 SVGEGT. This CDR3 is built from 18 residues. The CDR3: CASSYYLQVMAGANVLTF. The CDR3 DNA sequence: TGTGCCAGCAGTTACTATTTACAGGTGATGGCTGGGGCCAACGTCCTGACTTTC.

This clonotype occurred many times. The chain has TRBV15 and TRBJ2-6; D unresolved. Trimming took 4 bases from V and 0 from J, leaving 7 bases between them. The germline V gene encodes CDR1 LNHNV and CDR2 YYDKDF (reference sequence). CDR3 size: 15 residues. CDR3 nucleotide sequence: TGTGCCACCAGCACCTACAGCTCTGGGGCCAACGTCCTGACTTTC. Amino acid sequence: CATSTYSSGANVLTF. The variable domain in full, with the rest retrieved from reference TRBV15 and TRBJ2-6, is DAMVIQNPRYQVTQFGKPVTLSCSQTLNHNVMYWYQQKSSQAPKLLFHYYDKDFNNEADTPDNFQSRRPNTSFCFLDIRSPGLGDTAMYLCATSTYSSGANVLTFGAGSRLTVL.